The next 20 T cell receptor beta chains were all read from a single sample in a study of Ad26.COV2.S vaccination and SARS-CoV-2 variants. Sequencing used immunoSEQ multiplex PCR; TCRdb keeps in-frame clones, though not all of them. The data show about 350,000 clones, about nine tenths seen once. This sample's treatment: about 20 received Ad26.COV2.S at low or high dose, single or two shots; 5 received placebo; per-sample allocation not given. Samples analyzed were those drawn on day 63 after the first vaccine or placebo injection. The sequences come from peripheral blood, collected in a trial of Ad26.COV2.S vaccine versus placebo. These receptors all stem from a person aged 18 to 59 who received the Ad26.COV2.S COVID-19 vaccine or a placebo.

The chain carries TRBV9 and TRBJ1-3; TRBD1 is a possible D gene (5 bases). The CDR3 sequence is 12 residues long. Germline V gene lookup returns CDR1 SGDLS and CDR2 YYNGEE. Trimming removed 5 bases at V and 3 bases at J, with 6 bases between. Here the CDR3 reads CASRGLGNTIYF. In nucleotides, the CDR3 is TGTGCCAGCAGGGGGCTTGGAAACACCATATATTTT. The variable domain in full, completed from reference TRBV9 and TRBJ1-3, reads DSGVTQTPKHLITATGQRVTLRCSPRSGDLSVYWYQQSLDQGLQFLIQYYNGEERAKGNILERFSAQQFPDLHSELNLSSLELGDSALYFCASRGLGNTIYFGEGSWLTVV.

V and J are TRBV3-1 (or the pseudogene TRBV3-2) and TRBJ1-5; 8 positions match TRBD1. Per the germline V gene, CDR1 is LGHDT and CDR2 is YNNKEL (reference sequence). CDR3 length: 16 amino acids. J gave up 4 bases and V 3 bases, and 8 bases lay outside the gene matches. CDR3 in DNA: TGTGCCAGCAGCCACGAACCCGGGACAGGAAATCAGCCCCAGCATTTT. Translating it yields CASSHEPGTGNQPQHF.

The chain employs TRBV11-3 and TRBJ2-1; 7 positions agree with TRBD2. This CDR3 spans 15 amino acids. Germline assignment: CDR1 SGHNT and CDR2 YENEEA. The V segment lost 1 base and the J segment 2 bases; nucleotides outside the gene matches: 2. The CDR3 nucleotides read TGTGCCAGCAGCTTAGCGGGGACTACCTACAATGAGCAGTTCTTC. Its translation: CASSLAGTTYNEQFF.

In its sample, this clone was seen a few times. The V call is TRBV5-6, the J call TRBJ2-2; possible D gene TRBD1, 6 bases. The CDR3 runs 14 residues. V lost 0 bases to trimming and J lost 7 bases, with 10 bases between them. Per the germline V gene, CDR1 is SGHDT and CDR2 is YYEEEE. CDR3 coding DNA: TGTGCCAGCAGCTTGGAGGGGGAGCGCGGGGAGCTGTTTTTT. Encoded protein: CASSLEGERGELFF.

The CDR3 nucleotides are TGTGCCACCGGGACAGAATTTCTCATGCCCCAGCATTTT. Its protein is CATGTEFLMPQHF. The rearrangement links TRBV7-9 to TRBJ1-5; TRBD1 agrees at 7 bases. The V and J ends lost 10 bases and 9 bases, in that order; junction bases with no gene match: 12. Germline-derived CDR1 and CDR2 are SEHNR and FQNEAQ (reference sequence). This CDR3 spans 13 amino acids.

The CDR3 DNA follows: TGTGCCAGTAGGACTGGGGGGCCCACAGATACGCAGTATTTT. It codes for CASRTGGPTDTQYF. The chain has TRBV19 and TRBJ2-3; D tentatively reads TRBD1 or TRBD2 (6 bases each). Deletions cut 6 bases from V and 2 bases from J, with 12 bases between. Germline V gene data show CDR1 as LNHDA and CDR2 as SQIVND (reference sequence). The CDR3 loop spans 14 amino acids. Based on the CDR3 plus reference TRBV19 and TRBJ2-3, the full variable domain is DGGITQSPKYLFRKEGQNVTLSCEQNLNHDAMYWYRQDPGQGLRLIYYSQIVNDFQKGDIAEGYSVSREKKESFPLTVTSAQKNPTAFYLCASRTGGPTDTQYFGPGTRLTVL.

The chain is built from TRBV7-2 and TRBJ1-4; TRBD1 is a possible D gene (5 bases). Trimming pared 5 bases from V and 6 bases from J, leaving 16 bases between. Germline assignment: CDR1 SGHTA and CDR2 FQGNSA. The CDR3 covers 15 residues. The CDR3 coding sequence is TGTGCCAGCAGCCAGTTCGGGGGACCACATGAAAAACTGTTTTTT. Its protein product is CASSQFGGPHEKLFF.

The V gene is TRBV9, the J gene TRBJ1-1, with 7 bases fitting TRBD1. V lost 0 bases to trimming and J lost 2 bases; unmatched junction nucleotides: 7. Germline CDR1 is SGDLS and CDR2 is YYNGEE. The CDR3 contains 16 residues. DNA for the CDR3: TGTGCCAGCAGCGTAGAGGGGGGACAGAGAAACACTGAAGCTTTCTTT. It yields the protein CASSVEGGQRNTEAFF.

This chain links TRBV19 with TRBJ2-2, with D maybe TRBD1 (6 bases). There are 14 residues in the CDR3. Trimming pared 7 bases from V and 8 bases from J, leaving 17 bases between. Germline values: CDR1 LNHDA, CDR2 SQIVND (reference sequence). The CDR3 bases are TGTGCCAGTAACTTGGGACAAACGAATGGGGAGCTGTTTTTT. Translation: CASNLGQTNGELFF.

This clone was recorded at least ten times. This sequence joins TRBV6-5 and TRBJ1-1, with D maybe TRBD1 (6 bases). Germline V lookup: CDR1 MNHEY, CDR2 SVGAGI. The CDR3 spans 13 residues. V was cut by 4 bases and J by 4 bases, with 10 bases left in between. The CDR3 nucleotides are TGTGCCAGCAGTTTGGGGGCAGCCACTGAAGCTTTCTTT. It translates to CASSLGAATEAFF.

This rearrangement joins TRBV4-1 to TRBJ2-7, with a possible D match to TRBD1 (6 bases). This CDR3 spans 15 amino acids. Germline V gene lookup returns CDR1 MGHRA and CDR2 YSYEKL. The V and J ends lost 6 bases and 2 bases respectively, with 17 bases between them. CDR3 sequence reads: CASSRMAGQTYEQYF. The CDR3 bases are TGCGCCAGCAGTCGAATGGCCGGACAGACCTACGAGCAGTACTTC.

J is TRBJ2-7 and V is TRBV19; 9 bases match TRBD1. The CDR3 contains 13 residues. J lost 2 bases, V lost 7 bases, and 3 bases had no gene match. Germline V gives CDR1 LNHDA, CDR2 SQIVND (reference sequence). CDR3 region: CASKGTGTYEQYF. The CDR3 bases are TGTGCCAGTAAAGGGACAGGGACCTACGAGCAGTACTTC. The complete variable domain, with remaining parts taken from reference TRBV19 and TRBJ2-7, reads DGGITQSPKYLFRKEGQNVTLSCEQNLNHDAMYWYRQDPGQGLRLIYYSQIVNDFQKGDIAEGYSVSREKKESFPLTVTSAQKNPTAFYLCASKGTGTYEQYFGPGTRLTVT.

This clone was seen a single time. This CDR3 reads CSVVQGAGEQYF. CDR3 DNA sequence: TGCAGCGTTGTACAGGGGGCCGGCGAGCAGTACTTC. The chain is built from TRBV29-1 and TRBJ2-7, with 9 bases aligning to TRBD1. J gave up 6 bases and V 4 bases, and 4 bases lay outside the gene matches. The V gene's germline CDR1 is SQVTM and CDR2 ANQGSEA. This CDR3 has 12 amino acids.

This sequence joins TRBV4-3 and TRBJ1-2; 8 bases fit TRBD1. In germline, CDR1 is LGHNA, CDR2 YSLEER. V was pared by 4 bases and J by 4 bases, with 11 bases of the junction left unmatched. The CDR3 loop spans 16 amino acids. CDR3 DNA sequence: TGCGCCAGCAGCCCGGCGAGGGGACAGGTGTTCTATGGCTACACCTTC. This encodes CASSPARGQVFYGYTF.

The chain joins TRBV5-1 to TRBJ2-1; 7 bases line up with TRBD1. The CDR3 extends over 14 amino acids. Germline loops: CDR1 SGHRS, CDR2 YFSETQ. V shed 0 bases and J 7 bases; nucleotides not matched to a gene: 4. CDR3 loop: CASSLEAGGNEQFF. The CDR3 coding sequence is TGCGCCAGCAGCTTGGAGGCAGGGGGTAATGAGCAGTTCTTC.

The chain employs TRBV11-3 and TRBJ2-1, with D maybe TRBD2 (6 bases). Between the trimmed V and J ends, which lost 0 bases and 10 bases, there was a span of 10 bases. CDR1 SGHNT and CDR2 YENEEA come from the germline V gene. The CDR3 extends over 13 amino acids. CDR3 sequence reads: CASSLDRAGEQFF. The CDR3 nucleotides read TGTGCCAGCAGCTTAGATCGGGCGGGGGAGCAGTTCTTC.

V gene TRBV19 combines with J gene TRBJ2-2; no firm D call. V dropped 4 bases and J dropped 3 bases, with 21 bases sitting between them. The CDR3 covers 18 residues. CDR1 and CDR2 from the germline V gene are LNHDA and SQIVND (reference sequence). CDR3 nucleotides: TGTGCCAGTAGTACAGCTCGTAGTGTGGGGTGGGACACCGGGGAGCTGTTTTTT. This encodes CASSTARSVGWDTGELFF.

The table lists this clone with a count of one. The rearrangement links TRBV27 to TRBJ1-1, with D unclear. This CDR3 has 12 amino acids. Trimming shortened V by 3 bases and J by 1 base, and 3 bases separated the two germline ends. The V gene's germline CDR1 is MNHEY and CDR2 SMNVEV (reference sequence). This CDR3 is CASSLGNTEAFF. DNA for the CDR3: TGTGCCAGCAGTTTGGGGAACACTGAAGCTTTCTTT.

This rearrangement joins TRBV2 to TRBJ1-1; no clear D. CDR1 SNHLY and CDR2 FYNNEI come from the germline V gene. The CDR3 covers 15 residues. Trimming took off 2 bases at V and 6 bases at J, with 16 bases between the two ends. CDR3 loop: CASSELVVNFAEAFF. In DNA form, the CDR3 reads TGTGCCAGCAGTGAATTGGTGGTTAACTTCGCTGAAGCTTTCTTT.

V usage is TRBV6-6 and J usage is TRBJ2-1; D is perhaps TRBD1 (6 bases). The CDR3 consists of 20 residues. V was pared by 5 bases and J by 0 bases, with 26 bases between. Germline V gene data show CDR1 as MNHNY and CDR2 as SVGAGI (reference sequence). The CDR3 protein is CASSLKMYYDGQYSYNEQFF. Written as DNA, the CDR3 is TGTGCCAGCAGTCTTAAAATGTACTATGACGGACAGTACTCCTACAATGAGCAGTTCTTC.